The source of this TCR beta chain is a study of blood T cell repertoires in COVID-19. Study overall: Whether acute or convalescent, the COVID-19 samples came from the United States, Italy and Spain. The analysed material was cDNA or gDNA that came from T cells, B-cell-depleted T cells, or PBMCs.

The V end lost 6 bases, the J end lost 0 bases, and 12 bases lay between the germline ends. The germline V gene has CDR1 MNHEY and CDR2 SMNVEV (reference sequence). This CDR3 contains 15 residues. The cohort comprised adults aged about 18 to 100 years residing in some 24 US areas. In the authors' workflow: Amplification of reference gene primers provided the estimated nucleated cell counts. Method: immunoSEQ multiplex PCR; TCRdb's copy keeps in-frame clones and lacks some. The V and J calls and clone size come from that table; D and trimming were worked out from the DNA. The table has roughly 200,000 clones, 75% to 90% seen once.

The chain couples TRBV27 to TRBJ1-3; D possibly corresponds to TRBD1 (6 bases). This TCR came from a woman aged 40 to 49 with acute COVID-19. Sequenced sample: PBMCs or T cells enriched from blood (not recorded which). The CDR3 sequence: CASRMTGNSGNTIYF. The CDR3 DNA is TGTGCCAGCAGAATGACAGGAAACTCTGGAAACACCATATATTTT.